The 32 T cell receptor beta chains below come from one sample, sequenced in a study of blood T cell repertoires in COVID-19. TCRdb's copy holds only in-frame clones and misses some; the assay was immunoSEQ multiplex PCR. The profile shows more than 200,000 clones, around 84% of them singletons. Source material: peripheral blood. These receptor sequences come from a man in his sixties with acute or convalescent COVID-19.

The V call is TRBV4-2, the J call TRBJ2-7; no clear D gene. The CDR3 contains 13 residues. Germline V CDR1 and CDR2: LGHNA, YNFKEQ. Trimming stripped 3 bases from V and 4 bases from J, with 10 bases between. The CDR3 protein is CASSHGEVYEQYF. CDR3 DNA sequence: TGTGCCAGCAGCCACGGCGAGGTGTACGAGCAGTACTTC.

The chain is built from TRBV14 and TRBJ2-1; 10 positions match TRBD2. Germline-derived CDR1 and CDR2 are SGHDN and FVKESK. The CDR3 loop spans 15 amino acids. Losses at the gene ends were 2 bases for V and 8 bases for J; bases not matched to a gene: 6. The CDR3 DNA reads as TGTGCCAGCAGCCAATCTCGGACTAGCGGTCATGAGCAGTTCTTC. Protein: CASSQSRTSGHEQFF.

This chain joins TRBV5-1 and TRBJ2-2, with D hard to call. The germline CDR1 and CDR2 sequences are SGHRS and YFSETQ. The CDR3 covers 12 residues. V was trimmed by 3 bases and J by 7 bases, leaving 7 bases between them. Here the CDR3 DNA reads TGCGCCAGCAGCTCCTCGGGCGGGGAGCTGTTTTTT. It codes for CASSSSGGELFF.

Written as DNA, the CDR3 is TGCGCCAGCAGCCTCCTTGGGACAGGGCCTCAGTACTTC. Translation gives CASSLLGTGPQYF. The chain combines TRBV5-1 with TRBJ2-4, with 9 nucleotides matching TRBD1. Germline V gene lookup returns CDR1 SGHRS and CDR2 YFSETQ. The CDR3 consists of 13 residues. J gave up 12 bases and V 4 bases, and 8 bases lay outside the gene matches. The entire variable domain, with the rest obtained from reference TRBV5-1 and TRBJ2-4, is as follows: KAGVTQTPRYLIKTRGQQVTLSCSPISGHRSVSWYQQTPGQGLQFLFEYFSETQRNKGNFPGRFSGRQFSNSRSEMNVSTLELGDSALYLCASSLLGTGPQYFGAGTRLSVL.

This chain joins TRBV28 and TRBJ1-2; no clear D. This CDR3 region has 11 residues. The germline gives CDR1 MDHEN, CDR2 SYDVKM. V was clipped by 7 bases and J by 5 bases, with 8 bases between them. The CDR3 sequence: CASNREYGYTF. The CDR3 DNA is TGTGCCAGCAATAGAGAGTATGGCTACACCTTC.

Concerning this clone itself: The sample contains more than one DNA sequence encoding this CDR3. The gene calls are TRBV5-1 and TRBJ1-2; 10 positions match TRBD1. The germline V gene has CDR1 SGHRS and CDR2 YFSETQ. Trimming removed 3 bases from V and 2 bases from J; junction bases left unmatched: 1. The CDR3 contains 14 residues. The CDR3 nucleotides are TGCGCCAGCAGCTCGGGACAGGGGAACTATGGCTACACCTTC. As protein: CASSSGQGNYGYTF.

The chain couples TRBV19 to TRBJ2-1; 13 positions match TRBD2. Germline V gene sequence: CDR1 LNHDA, CDR2 SQIVND (reference sequence). With 6 bases clipped from V and 7 bases from J, the junction kept 6 bases outside the gene matches. The CDR3 is 15 residues long. The CDR3 coding sequence is TGTGCCAGTAGCTCACTAGCGGGGGGGCGAAATGAGCAGTTCTTC. Translation: CASSSLAGGRNEQFF.

J is TRBJ2-1 and V is TRBV9, with 10 bases lining up with TRBD1. Germline V gene data show CDR1 as SGDLS and CDR2 as YYNGEE. V was clipped by 5 bases and J by 5 bases; unmatched bases: 7. This CDR3 has 15 residues. This CDR3 reads CASSRRQGANNEQFF. The CDR3 DNA follows: TGTGCCAGCAGTCGTAGACAGGGGGCTAACAATGAGCAGTTCTTC.

The V gene is TRBV25-1, the J gene TRBJ1-2, with TRBD1 as a possible D gene (6 bases). The length of the CDR3 is 12 residues. Germline V lookup: CDR1 MGHDK, CDR2 SYGVNS. The ends were cut back, 3 bases at V and 8 bases at J, with 10 bases in the middle. The CDR3, as DNA: TGTGCCAGCAGTGACAGGGGAGACGGCTACACCTTC. As protein: CASSDRGDGYTF.

This sequence joins TRBV18 and TRBJ1-6; 7 positions agree with TRBD1. CDR3 length: 15 amino acids. The ends lost 3 bases at V and 8 bases at J; junction bases unmatched: 7. The germline gives CDR1 KGHSH, CDR2 LQKENI. The CDR3 coding sequence is TGTGCCAGCTCACCCCGGGACAGTGGGGATTCACCCCTCCACTTT. Amino acids: CASSPRDSGDSPLHF. The full variable domain, its missing parts supplied by reference TRBV18 and TRBJ1-6, is NAGVMQNPRHLVRRRGQEARLRCSPMKGHSHVYWYRQLPEEGLKFMVYLQKENIIDESGMPKERFSAEFPKEGPSILRIQQVVRGDSAAYFCASSPRDSGDSPLHFGNGTRLTVT.

V gene TRBV5-6 combines with J gene TRBJ1-2; D not certain. This CDR3 contains 13 residues. Germline V CDR1 and CDR2: SGHDT, YYEEEE. The germline V and J ends were trimmed by 0 bases and 2 bases, with 5 bases remaining between them. The CDR3 region has the DNA TGTGCCAGCAGCTTGGGCAGGAACTATGGCTACACCTTC. It specifies CASSLGRNYGYTF.

The table lists this clone with a few counts. The rearrangement links TRBV21-1 to TRBJ1-1. TRBV21-1 is annotated as a pseudogene. The CDR3 totals 18 residues. CDR3 sequence reads: CASSKKGGTPKQNTEAFF. CDR3 DNA: TGTGCCAGCAGCAAAAAGGGGGGGACACCCAAGCAGAACACTGAAGCTTTCTTT.

The chain is built from TRBV2 and TRBJ1-5, with 9 bases identical to TRBD1. CDR3 size: 15 residues. J lost 3 bases, V lost 6 bases, and 6 bases had no gene match. Germline CDR1 and CDR2: SNHLY and FYNNEI. CDR3 sequence: CASREQGAVNQPQHF. The DNA for the CDR3 is TGTGCCAGCAGGGAACAGGGGGCCGTCAATCAGCCCCAGCATTTT.

This chain joins TRBV19 and TRBJ2-3, with TRBD2 matching 14 bases. CDR1 and CDR2 from the germline V gene are LNHDA and SQIVND (reference sequence). V was pared by 8 bases and J by 0 bases, with 7 bases of the junction left unmatched. There are 17 residues in the CDR3. CDR3 bases: TGTGCCAGTTCGACTAGCGGGAGGGGTGGTAGCACAGATACGCAGTATTTT. Its translation is CASSTSGRGGSTDTQYF.

V is TRBV21-1 and J is TRBJ1-2. TRBV21-1 is a recognized pseudogene. The CDR3 loop spans 12 amino acids. The CDR3 DNA reads as TGTGCCAGCAGCCCCCCTAGTCTTGGCTACACCTTC. Amino acid sequence: CASSPPSLGYTF.

This chain joins TRBV4-3 and TRBJ1-2; the D gene is possibly TRBD1 (6 bases). The CDR3 totals 16 residues. CDR1 and CDR2 from the germline V gene are LGHNA and YSLEER. Trimming left V 1 base short and J 1 base short, with 13 bases between. DNA of the CDR3: TGCGCCAGCAGCCAAGTGGGTACAGGGATTAACTATGGCTACACCTTC. This codes for CASSQVGTGINYGYTF.

The chain combines TRBV18 with TRBJ1-6; 9 positions match TRBD1. The length of the CDR3 is 13 residues. V dropped 5 bases and J dropped 11; count of bases not matched to a gene: 4. CDR1 KGHSH and CDR2 LQKENI come from the germline V gene. CDR3 loop: CASSAGQGTPLHF. The DNA for the CDR3 is TGTGCCAGCTCAGCGGGACAGGGAACACCCCTCCACTTT.

This rearrangement joins TRBV7-3 to TRBJ2-5; tentatively, D is TRBD2 (5 bases). This CDR3 comprises 13 residues. Trimming took 1 base from V and 4 from J, leaving 7 bases between them. In germline, CDR1 is SGHTA, CDR2 FQGTGA. CDR3 loop: CASSLNGRETQYF. CDR3 DNA sequence: TGTGCCAGCAGCTTAAATGGGAGAGAGACCCAGTACTTC.

The chain has TRBV7-3 and TRBJ2-2, with D tentatively TRBD2 (6 bases). Trimming left V 5 bases short and J 0 bases short, with 13 bases between. This CDR3 has 16 amino acids. The germline V gene has CDR1 SGHTA and CDR2 FQGTGA. The CDR3 loop is CASSPGPGANTGELFF. The CDR3 DNA reads TGTGCCAGCAGCCCAGGGCCGGGGGCGAACACCGGGGAGCTGTTTTTT.

The chain recombines TRBV19 with TRBJ1-1, with 7 nucleotides matching TRBD1. Germline-derived CDR1 and CDR2 are LNHDA and SQIVND (reference sequence). This CDR3 region has 16 residues. J gave up 1 base and V 3 bases, and 8 bases lay outside the gene matches. In nucleotides, the CDR3 is TGTGCCAGTAGTATCCCCGGACAGGTGACGAACACTGAAGCTTTCTTT. It codes for CASSIPGQVTNTEAFF.

This clone has only one observation. The chain couples TRBV7-9 to TRBJ1-2; 10 bases are shared with TRBD1. Germline V gene data show CDR1 as SEHNR and CDR2 as FQNEAQ (reference sequence). J gave up 4 bases and V 4 bases, and 3 bases lay outside the gene matches. CDR3 length equals 14 residues. CDR3 in amino acids: CASSSTGGSYGYTF. CDR3 coding DNA: TGTGCCAGCAGCTCGACAGGGGGCAGCTATGGCTACACCTTC.

This clone was seen a few times. This rearrangement joins TRBV29-1 to TRBJ2-7; TRBD1 agrees at 8 bases. This CDR3 region has 14 residues. Germline CDR1 is SQVTM and CDR2 is ANQGSEA. V shed 0 bases and J 6 bases; nucleotides not matched to a gene: 7. The CDR3 sequence is CSVEDPRQGLEQYF. The DNA for the CDR3 is TGCAGCGTTGAAGACCCGAGACAGGGGCTCGAGCAGTACTTC.

This clone was recorded a few times. The chain is built from TRBV19 and TRBJ2-6; D is uncertain. Trimming stripped 3 bases from V and 1 base from J, with 7 bases between. Germline values: CDR1 LNHDA, CDR2 SQIVND (reference sequence). This CDR3 contains 15 residues. The CDR3 region is CASSMLNSGANVLTF. The DNA of the CDR3 is TGTGCCAGTAGTATGTTAAATTCTGGGGCCAACGTCCTGACTTTC.

The V gene is TRBV3-1 (or the pseudogene TRBV3-2), the J gene TRBJ2-1; 7 bases are a match to TRBD1. Germline V CDR1 and CDR2: LGHDT, YNNKEL (reference sequence). The CDR3 contains 20 residues. V lost 0 bases and J lost 9; bases outside the gene matches: 23. The CDR3 is CASSQERQGKLSKPLGEQFF. The CDR3, as DNA: TGTGCCAGCAGCCAAGAAAGACAGGGTAAATTGTCCAAGCCCTTAGGTGAGCAGTTCTTC.

The chain recombines TRBV12-3 or TRBV12-4 with TRBJ1-2, with D possibly matching TRBD1 (6 bases). Trimming shortened V by 4 bases and J by 6 bases, and 12 bases separated the two germline ends. This CDR3 contains 13 residues. The CDR3 reads CASSSPGHNGYTF. The CDR3 region has the DNA TGTGCCAGCAGTTCACCGGGACACAATGGCTACACCTTC.

The chain joins TRBV15 to TRBJ2-5; D gene uncertain. The V end was cut by 0 bases, the J end by 3 bases, with 5 bases between. This CDR3 has 13 residues. CDR1 and CDR2 (germline): LNHNV, YYDKDF (reference sequence). Here the CDR3 reads CATSRDLEETQYF. DNA of the CDR3: TGTGCCACCAGCAGAGATTTAGAAGAGACCCAGTACTTC.

V and J are TRBV2 and TRBJ1-5; D is possibly TRBD1 (6 bases). Trimming removed 6 bases at V and 7 bases at J, with 19 bases between. This CDR3 region has 15 residues. In germline, CDR1 is SNHLY, CDR2 FYNNEI. The CDR3 nucleotides are TGTGCCAGCAGCCCGGACAGCCGAGGAAGCCAGCCCCAGCATTTT. Translation gives CASSPDSRGSQPQHF.

The chain uses TRBV13 and TRBJ1-4; TRBD1 aligns across 9 bases. V dropped 3 bases and J dropped 7; count of bases not matched to a gene: 6. The germline gives CDR1 PRHDT, CDR2 FYEKMQ (reference sequence). The CDR3 is made up of 15 amino acids. This chain's CDR3 is CASSFGGQGGEKLFF. In DNA form, the CDR3 reads TGTGCCAGCAGCTTTGGGGGACAGGGAGGTGAAAAACTGTTTTTT.

This clone has just a few counts. The chain combines TRBV7-9 with TRBJ1-2; 7 nucleotides agree with TRBD1. CDR1 is SEHNR and CDR2 is FQNEAQ in the germline V gene (reference sequence). Trimming took 8 bases from V and 2 from J; bases not matched to a gene: 8. The CDR3 runs 14 residues. The CDR3: CASATGQLNYGYTF. The CDR3 coding sequence is TGTGCCAGCGCCACGGGACAGCTAAACTATGGCTACACCTTC.

V gene TRBV19 combines with J gene TRBJ2-1, with TRBD1 matching 7 bases. This CDR3 is built from 14 residues. J was trimmed by 2 bases and V by 7 bases; bases with no gene match: 5. In germline, CDR1 is LNHDA, CDR2 SQIVND (reference sequence). CDR3 amino acids: CASTRGTAYNEQFF. The CDR3 bases are TGTGCCAGTACGAGAGGGACAGCCTACAATGAGCAGTTCTTC.

The chain combines TRBV18 with TRBJ1-4; 7 nucleotides line up with TRBD1. This CDR3 comprises 15 residues. V dropped 0 bases and J dropped 4; count of bases not matched to a gene: 2. CDR1 KGHSH and CDR2 LQKENI come from the germline V gene. Here the CDR3 reads CASSPPGDSNEKLFF. The CDR3 DNA reads TGTGCCAGCTCACCACCGGGGGACAGTAATGAAAAACTGTTTTTT.

The sample holds a few counts of this clone. The chain links TRBV21-1 to TRBJ1-5. TRBV21-1 is a pseudogene segment. This CDR3 has 16 residues. Here the CDR3 DNA reads TGTGCCAGCAGCAAAATAGAGAGAGAAGCCAATCAGCCCCAGCATTTT. It codes for CASSKIEREANQPQHF.